What follows describes a single T cell receptor (beta chain). The sample belongs to a study of blood T cell repertoires in COVID-19. The protocol was immunoSEQ multiplex PCR, while the TCRdb copy is restricted to in-frame clones and leaves out a portion. The sample consists of about 120,000 clones, approximately 89% of them appearing once. V was clipped by 5 bases and J by 1 base; unmatched bases: 6. CDR3 length: 16 residues. Germline V CDR1 and CDR2: SGHNT, YENEEA. The J gene is TRBJ2-3, the V gene TRBV11-3; 10 bases line up with TRBD2. What was sequenced was peripheral blood. This receptor was obtained from a woman aged 55 to 70 with COVID-19, enrolled during active disease. This CDR3 reads CASSRGGTSGTDTQYF. In nucleotides, the CDR3 is TGTGCCAGCAGCCGCGGAGGGACTAGCGGCACAGATACGCAGTATTTT.